Described below is a single T cell receptor (beta chain) sequence and its context. This specimen belongs to a study of cytomegalovirus exposure and HLA in healthy donors. Per the germline V gene, CDR1 is MNHEY and CDR2 is SMNVEV (reference sequence). The CDR3 consists of 17 residues. V shed 5 bases and J 5 bases; nucleotides not matched to a gene: 12. PCR primers comprised 60 Vbeta and 13 Jbeta primers. Generated by immunoSEQ multiplex PCR, the TCRdb table keeps only in-frame clones and is missing some. The sample gives 100,000 to 120,000 clones, 60% to 85% of which show up once; 1.3% is in the top ten.

The specimen sequenced was PBMCs. The origin of this receptor is a man aged 35 to 55 in good health and CMV-seronegative. The chain uses TRBV27 and TRBJ2-5, with 12 bases lining up with TRBD2. CDR3 in amino acids: CASSDGGGLAGRETQYF. The CDR3 DNA reads as TGTGCCAGCAGTGACGGAGGTGGACTAGCGGGACGGGAGACCCAGTACTTC.